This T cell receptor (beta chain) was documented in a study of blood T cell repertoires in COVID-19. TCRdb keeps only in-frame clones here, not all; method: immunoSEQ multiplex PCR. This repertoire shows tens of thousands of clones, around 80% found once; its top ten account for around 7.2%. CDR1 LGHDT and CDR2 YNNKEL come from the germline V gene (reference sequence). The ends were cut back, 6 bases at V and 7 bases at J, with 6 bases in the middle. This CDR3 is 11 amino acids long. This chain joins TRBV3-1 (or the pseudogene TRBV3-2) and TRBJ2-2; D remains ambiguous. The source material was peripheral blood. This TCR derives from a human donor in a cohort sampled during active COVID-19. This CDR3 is CASRQIGELFF. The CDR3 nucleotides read TGTGCCAGCAGGCAGATCGGGGAGCTGTTTTTT.